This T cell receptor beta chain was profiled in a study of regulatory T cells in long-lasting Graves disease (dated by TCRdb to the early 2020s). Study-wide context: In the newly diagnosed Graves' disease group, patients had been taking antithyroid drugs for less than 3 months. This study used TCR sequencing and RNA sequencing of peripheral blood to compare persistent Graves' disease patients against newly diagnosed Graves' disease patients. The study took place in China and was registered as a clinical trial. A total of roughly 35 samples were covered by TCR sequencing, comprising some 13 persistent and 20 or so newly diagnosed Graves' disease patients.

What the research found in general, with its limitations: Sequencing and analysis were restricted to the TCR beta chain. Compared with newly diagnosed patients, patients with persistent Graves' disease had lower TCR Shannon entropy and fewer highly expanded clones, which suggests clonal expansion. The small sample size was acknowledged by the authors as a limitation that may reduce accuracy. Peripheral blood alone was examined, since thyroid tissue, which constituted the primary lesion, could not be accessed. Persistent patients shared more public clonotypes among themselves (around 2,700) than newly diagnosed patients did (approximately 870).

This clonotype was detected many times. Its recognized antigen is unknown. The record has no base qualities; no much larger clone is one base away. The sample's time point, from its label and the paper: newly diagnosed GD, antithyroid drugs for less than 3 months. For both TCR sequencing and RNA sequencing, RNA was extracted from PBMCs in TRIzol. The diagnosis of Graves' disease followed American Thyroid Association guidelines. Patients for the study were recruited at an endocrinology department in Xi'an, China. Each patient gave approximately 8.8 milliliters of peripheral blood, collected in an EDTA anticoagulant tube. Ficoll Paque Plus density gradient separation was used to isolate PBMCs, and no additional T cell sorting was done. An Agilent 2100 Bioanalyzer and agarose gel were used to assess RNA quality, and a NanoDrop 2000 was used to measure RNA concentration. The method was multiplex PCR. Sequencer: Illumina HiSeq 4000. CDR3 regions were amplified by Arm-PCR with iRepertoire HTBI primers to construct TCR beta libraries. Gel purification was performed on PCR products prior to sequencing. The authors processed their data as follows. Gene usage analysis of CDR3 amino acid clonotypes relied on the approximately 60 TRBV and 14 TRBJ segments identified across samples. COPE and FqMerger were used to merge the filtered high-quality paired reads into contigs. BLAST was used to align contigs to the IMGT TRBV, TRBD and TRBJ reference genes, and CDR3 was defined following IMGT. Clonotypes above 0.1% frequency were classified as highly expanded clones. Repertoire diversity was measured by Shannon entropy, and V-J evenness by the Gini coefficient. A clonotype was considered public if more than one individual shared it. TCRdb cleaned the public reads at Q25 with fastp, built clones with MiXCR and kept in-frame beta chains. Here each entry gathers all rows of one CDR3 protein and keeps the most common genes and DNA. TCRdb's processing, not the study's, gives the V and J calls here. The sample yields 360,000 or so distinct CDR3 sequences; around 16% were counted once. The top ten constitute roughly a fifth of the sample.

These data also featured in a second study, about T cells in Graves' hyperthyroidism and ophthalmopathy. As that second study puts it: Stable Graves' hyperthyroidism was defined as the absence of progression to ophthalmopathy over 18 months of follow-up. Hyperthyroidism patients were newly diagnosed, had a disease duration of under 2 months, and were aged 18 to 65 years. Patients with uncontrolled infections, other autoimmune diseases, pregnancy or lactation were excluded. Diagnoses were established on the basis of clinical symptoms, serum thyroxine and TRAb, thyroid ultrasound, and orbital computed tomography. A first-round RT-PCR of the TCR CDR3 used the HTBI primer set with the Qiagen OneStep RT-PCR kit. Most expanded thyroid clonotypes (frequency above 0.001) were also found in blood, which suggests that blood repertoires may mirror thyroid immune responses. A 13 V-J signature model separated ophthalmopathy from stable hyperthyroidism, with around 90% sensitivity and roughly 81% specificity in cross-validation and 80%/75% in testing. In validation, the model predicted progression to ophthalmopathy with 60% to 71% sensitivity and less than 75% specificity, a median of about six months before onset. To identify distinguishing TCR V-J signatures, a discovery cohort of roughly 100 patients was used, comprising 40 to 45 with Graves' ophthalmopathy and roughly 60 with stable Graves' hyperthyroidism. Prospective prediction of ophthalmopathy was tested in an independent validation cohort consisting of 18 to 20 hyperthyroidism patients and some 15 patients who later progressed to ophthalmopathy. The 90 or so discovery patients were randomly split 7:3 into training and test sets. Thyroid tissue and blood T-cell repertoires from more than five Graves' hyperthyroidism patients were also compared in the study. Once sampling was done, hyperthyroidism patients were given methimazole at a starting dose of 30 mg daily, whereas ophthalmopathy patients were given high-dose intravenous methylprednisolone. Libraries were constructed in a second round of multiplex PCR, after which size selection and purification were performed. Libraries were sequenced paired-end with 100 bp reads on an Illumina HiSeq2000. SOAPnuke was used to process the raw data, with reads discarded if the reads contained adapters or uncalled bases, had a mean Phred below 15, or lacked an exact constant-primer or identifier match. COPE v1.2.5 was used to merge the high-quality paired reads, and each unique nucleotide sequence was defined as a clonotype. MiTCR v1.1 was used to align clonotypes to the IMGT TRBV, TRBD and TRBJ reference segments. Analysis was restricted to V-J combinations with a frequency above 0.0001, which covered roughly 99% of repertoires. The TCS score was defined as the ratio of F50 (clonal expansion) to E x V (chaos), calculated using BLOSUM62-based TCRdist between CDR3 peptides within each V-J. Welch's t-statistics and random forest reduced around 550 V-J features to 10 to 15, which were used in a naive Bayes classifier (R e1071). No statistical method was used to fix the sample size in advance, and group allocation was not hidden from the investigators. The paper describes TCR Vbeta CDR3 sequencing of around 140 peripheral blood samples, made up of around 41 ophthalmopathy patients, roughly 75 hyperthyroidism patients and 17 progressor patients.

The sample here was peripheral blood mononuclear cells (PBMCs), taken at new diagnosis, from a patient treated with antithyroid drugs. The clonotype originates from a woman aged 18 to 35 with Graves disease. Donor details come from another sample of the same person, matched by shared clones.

The CDR3 region has the sequence CASSLDPSGYNEQFF. The nucleotide sequence is TGCGCCAGCAGCTTGGATCCTAGCGGCTACAATGAGCAGTTCTTC. The V and J segments used are TRBV5-1 and TRBJ2-1; TRBD2 lines up with 7 middle nucleotides. The CDR3 measures 15 amino acids from cysteine to phenylalanine. Only the CDR3 DNA stays, 45 bases, in frame from base 1. V loses 0 bases at its end and J loses 3 bases; junction bases beyond the gene matches: 3. The germline V gene encodes CDR1 SGHRS and CDR2 YFSETQ.